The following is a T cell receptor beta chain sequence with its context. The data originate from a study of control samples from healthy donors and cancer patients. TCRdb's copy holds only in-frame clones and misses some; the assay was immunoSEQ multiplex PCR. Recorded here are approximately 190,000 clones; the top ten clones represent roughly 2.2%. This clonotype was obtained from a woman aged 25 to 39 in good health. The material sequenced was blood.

CDR3 coding DNA: TGTGCCAGCATGAACACCGGGGAGCTGTTTTTT. The encoded protein is CASMNTGELFF. The gene calls are TRBV7-3 and TRBJ2-2; D not resolved. The CDR3 length is 11 residues. CDR1 is SGHTA and CDR2 is FQGTGA in the germline V gene. Trimming left V 7 bases short and J 1 base short, with 1 base between.